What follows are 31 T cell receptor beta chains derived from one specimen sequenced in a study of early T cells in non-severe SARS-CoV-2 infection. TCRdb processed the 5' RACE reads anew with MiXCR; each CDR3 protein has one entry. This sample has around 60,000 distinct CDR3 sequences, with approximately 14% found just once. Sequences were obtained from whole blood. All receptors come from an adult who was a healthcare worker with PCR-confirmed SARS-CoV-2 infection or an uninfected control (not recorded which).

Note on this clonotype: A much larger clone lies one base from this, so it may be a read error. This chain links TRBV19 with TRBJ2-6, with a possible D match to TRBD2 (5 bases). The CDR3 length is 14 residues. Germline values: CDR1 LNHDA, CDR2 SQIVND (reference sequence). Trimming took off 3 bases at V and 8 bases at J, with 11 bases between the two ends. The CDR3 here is CASSIRAGTNVLTF. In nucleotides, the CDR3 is TGTGCCAGTAGTATTCGGGCCGGGACCAACGTCCTGACTTTC.

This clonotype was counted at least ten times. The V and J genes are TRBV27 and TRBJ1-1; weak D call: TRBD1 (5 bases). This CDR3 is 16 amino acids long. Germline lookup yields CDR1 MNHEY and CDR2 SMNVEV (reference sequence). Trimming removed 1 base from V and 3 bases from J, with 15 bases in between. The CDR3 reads CASSLLTEAGDTEAFF. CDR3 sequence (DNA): TGTGCCAGCAGTTTATTGACCGAAGCGGGGGACACTGAAGCTTTCTTT.

CDR3: CASSLLDPIKADTQYF. The CDR3 coding sequence is TGTGCCAGCAGCCTCCTTGACCCCATAAAGGCAGATACGCAGTATTTT. The chain is built from TRBV3-1 and TRBJ2-3; no definite D call. Germline V gene lookup returns CDR1 LGHDT and CDR2 YNNKEL (reference sequence). The CDR3 totals 16 residues. The V end was cut by 4 bases, the J end by 4 bases, with 18 bases between.

CDR3 sequence: CASSLGPYTGSYEQYF. The CDR3, as DNA: TGTGCCAGCAGCTTGGGGCCCTATACAGGGAGCTACGAGCAGTACTTC. The chain couples TRBV5-5 to TRBJ2-7, with D possibly TRBD1 on 6 matching bases. CDR1 SGHKS and CDR2 YYEKEE come from the germline V gene (reference sequence). Deletions cut 0 bases from V and 3 bases from J, with 16 bases between. The CDR3 spans 16 residues.

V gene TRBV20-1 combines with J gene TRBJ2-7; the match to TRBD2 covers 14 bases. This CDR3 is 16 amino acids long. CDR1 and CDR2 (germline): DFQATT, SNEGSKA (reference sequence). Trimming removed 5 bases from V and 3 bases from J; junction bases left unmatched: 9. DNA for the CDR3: TGCAGTGCTCCCCTGTCCGGACTAGCGGGGGGCTACGAGCAGTACTTC. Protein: CSAPLSGLAGGYEQYF.

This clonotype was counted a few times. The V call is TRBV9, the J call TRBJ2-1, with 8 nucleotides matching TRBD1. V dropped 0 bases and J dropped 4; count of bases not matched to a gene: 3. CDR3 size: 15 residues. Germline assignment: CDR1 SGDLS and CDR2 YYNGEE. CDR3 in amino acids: CASSVEGTGYNEQFF. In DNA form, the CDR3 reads TGTGCCAGCAGCGTAGAAGGGACAGGTTACAATGAGCAGTTCTTC.

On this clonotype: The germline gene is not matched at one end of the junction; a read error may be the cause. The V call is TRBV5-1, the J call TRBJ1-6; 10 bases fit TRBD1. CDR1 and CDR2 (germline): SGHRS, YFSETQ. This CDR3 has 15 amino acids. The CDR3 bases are TGCGCCACCAGCCGGGACAGGGGCCTTAATTCACCCCTCCACTTT. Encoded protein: CATSRDRGLNSPLHF.

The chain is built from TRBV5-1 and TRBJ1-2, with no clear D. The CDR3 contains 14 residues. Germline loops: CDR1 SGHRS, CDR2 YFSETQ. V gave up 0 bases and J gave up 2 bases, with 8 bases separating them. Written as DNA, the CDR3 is TGCGCCAGCAGCTTGGATGTGGGAAACTATGGCTACACCTTC. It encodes CASSLDVGNYGYTF. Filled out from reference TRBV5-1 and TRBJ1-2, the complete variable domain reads KAGVTQTPRYLIKTRGQQVTLSCSPISGHRSVSWYQQTPGQGLQFLFEYFSETQRNKGNFPGRFSGRQFSNSRSEMNVSTLELGDSALYLCASSLDVGNYGYTFGSGTRLTVV.

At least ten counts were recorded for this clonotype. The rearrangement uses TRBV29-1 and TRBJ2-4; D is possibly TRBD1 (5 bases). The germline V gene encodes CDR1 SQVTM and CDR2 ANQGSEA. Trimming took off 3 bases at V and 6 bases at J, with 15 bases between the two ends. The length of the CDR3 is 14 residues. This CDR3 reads CSVDDRGQGNIQYF. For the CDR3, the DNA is TGCAGCGTTGATGATAGGGGTCAGGGAAACATTCAGTACTTC.

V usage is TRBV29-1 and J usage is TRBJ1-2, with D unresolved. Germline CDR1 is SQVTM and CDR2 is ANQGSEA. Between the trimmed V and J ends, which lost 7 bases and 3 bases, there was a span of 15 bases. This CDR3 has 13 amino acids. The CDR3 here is CSAEEVGYYGYTF. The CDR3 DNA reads TGCAGCGCGGAGGAGGTTGGGTACTATGGCTACACCTTC.

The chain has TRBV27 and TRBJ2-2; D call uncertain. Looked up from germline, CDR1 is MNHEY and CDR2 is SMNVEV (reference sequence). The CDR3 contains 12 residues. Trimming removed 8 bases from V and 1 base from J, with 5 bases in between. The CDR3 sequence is CASSVNTGELFF. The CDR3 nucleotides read TGTGCCAGCTCGGTGAACACCGGGGAGCTGTTTTTT.

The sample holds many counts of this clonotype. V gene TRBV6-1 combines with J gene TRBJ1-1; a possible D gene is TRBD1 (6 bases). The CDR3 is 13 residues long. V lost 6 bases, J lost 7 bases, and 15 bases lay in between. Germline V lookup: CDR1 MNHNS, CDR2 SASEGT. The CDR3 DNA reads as TGTGCCAGCAGCCTACCGGGACACCGTGAAGCTTTCTTT. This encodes CASSLPGHREAFF.

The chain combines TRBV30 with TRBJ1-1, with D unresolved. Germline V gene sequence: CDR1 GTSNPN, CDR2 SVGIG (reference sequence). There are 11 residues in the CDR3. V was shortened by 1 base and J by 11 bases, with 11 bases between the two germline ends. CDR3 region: CAWSAKMRAFF. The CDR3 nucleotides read TGTGCCTGGAGTGCTAAGATGAGGGCTTTCTTT. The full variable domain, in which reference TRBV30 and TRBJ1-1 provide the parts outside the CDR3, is SQTIHQWPATLVQPVGSPLSLECTVEGTSNPNLYWYRQAAGRGLQLLFYSVGIGQISSEVPQNLSASRPQDRQFILSSKKLLLSDSGFYLCAWSAKMRAFFGQGTRLTVV.

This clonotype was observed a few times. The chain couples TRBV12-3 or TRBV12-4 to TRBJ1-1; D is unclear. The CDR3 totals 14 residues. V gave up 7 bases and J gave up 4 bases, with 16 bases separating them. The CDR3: CASTPAPSGTEAFF. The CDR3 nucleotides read TGTGCCAGCACCCCAGCACCGAGTGGCACTGAAGCTTTCTTT.

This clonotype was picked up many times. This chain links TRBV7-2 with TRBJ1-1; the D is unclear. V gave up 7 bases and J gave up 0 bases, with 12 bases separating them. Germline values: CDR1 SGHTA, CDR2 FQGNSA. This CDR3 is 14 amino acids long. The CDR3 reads CASTPGPMNTEAFF. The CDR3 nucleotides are TGTGCCAGCACCCCCGGCCCGATGAACACTGAAGCTTTCTTT. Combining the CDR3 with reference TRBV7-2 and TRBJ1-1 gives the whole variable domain GAGVSQSPSNKVTEKGKDVELRCDPISGHTALYWYRQSLGQGLEFLIYFQGNSAPDKSGLPSDRFSAERTGGSVSTLTIQRTQQEDSAVYLCASTPGPMNTEAFFGQGTRLTVV.

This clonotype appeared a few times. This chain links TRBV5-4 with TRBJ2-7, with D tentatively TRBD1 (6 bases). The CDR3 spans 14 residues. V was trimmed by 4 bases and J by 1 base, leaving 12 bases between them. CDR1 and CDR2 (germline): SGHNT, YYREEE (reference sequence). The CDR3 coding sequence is TGTGCCAGCAGCCTCCGGGACAATTCCTACGAGCAGTACTTC. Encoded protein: CASSLRDNSYEQYF. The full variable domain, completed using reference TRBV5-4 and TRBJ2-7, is ETGVTQSPTHLIKTRGQQVTLRCSSQSGHNTVSWYQQALGQGPQFIFQYYREEENGRGNFPPRFSGLQFPNYSSELNVNALELDDSALYLCASSLRDNSYEQYFGPGTRLTVT.

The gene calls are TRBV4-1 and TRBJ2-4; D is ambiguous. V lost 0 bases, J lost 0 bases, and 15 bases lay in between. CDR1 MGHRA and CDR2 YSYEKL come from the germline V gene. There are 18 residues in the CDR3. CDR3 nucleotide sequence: TGCGCCAGCAGCCAAGATCCCCAGGTGGCCCTAGCCAAAAACATTCAGTACTTC. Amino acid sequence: CASSQDPQVALAKNIQYF.

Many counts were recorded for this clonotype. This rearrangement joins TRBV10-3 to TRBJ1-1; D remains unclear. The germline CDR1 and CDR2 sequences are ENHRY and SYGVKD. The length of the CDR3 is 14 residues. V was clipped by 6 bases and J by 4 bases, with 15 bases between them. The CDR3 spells CAISLSGRGTEAFF. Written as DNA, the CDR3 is TGTGCCATCAGCCTCAGTGGTCGGGGCACTGAAGCTTTCTTT.

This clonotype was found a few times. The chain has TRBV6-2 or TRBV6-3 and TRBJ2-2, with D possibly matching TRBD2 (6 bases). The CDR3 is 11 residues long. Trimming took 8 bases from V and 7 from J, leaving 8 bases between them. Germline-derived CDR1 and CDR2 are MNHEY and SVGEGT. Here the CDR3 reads CASGGGGELFF. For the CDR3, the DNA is TGTGCCAGCGGGGGAGGCGGGGAGCTGTTTTTT.

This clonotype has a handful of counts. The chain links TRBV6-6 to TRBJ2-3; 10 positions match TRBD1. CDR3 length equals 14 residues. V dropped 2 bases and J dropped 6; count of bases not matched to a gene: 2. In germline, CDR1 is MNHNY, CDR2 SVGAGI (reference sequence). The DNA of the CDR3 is TGTGCCAGCAGTTACGGACAGGGGGGGGATACGCAGTATTTT. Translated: CASSYGQGGDTQYF.

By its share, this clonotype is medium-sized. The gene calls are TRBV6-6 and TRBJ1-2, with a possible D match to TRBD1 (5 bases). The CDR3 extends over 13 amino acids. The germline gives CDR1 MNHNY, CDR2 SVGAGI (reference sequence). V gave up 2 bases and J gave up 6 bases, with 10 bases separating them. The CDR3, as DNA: TGTGCCAGCAGTTACGTGGGGGGTCATGGCTACACCTTC. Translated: CASSYVGGHGYTF.

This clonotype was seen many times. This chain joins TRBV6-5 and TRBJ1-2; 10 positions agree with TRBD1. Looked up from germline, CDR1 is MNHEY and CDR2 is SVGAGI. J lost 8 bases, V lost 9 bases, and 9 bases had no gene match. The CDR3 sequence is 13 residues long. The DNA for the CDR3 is TGTGCCAGTCGAGGACAGGGGGAGAGAGGCTACACCTTC. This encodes CASRGQGERGYTF.

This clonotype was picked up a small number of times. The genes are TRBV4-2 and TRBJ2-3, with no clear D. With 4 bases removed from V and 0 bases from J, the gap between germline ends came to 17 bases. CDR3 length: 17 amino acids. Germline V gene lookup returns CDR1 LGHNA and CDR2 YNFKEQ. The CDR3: CASSRITPSGSTDTQYF. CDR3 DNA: TGTGCCAGCAGCCGGATTACCCCTTCCGGTAGCACAGATACGCAGTATTTT.

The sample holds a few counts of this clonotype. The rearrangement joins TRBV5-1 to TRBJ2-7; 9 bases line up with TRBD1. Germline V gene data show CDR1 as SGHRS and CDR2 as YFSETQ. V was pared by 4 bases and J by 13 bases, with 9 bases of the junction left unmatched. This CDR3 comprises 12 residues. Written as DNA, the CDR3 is TGCGCCAGCAGCGCGTCCGGGACAGGGCGATACTTC. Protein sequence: CASSASGTGRYF.

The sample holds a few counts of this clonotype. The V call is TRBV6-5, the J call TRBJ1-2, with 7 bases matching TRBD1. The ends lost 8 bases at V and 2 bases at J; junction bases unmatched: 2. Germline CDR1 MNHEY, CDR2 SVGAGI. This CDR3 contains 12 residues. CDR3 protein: CASADRNYGYTF. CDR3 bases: TGTGCCAGCGCGGACAGGAACTATGGCTACACCTTC.

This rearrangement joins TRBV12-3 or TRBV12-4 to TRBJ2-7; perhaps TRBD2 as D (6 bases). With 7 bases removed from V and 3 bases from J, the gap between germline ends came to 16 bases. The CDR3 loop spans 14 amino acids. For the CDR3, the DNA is TGTGCCAGCACCCTCGGGGGTATTAGCTACGAGCAGTACTTC. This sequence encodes CASTLGGISYEQYF.

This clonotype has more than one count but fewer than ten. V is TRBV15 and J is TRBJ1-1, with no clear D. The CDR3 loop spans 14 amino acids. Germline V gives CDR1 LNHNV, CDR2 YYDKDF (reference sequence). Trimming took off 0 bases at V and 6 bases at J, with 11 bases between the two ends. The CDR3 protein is CATSRDEGYPEAFF. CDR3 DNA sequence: TGTGCCACCAGCAGAGATGAAGGCTACCCTGAAGCTTTCTTT.

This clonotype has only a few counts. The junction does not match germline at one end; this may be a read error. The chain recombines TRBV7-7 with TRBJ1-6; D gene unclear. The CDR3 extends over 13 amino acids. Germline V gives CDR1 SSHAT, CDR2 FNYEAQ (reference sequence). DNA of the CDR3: TGTGCTAGCAGCTTGTCGCTCAATTCACCCCTCCACTTT. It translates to CASSLSLNSPLHF.

CDR3 in amino acids: CSVEDGGNTIYF. The CDR3 region has the DNA TGCAGCGTTGAGGATGGAGGAAACACCATATATTTT. The chain employs TRBV29-1 and TRBJ1-3; unclear D gene. The CDR3 is made up of 12 amino acids. In germline, CDR1 is SQVTM, CDR2 ANQGSEA. Between the trimmed V and J ends, which lost 3 bases and 4 bases, there was a span of 7 bases.

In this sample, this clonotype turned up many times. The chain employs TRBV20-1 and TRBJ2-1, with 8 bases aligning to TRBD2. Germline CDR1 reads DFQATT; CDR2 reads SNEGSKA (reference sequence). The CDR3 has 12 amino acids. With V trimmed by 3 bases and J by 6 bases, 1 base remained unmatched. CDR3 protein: CSASGGANEQFF. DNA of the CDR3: TGCAGTGCTAGCGGGGGGGCCAATGAGCAGTTCTTC.

For the CDR3, the DNA is TGTGCCAGCAGTCCGGACGGGCCTTTGGATGAGCAGTTCTTC. Its protein is CASSPDGPLDEQFF. The chain uses TRBV12-3 or TRBV12-4 and TRBJ2-1; no clear D. This CDR3 has 14 amino acids. The V end lost 5 bases, the J end lost 8 bases, and 16 bases lay between the germline ends.